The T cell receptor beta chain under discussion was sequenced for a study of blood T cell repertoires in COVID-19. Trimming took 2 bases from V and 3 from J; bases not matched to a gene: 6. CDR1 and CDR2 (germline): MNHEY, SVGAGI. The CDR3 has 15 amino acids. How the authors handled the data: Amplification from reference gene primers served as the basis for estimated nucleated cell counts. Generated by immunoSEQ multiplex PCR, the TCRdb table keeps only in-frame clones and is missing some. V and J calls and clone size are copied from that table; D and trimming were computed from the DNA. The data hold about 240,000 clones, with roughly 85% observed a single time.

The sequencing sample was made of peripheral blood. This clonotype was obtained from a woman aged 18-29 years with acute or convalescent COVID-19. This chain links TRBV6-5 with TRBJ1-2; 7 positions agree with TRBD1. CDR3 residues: CASSYGVTGDYGYTF. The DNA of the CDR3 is TGTGCCAGCAGTTACGGGGTTACAGGGGACTATGGCTACACCTTC.